This T cell receptor beta chain was recovered during a study of control samples from healthy donors and cancer patients. The CDR3 length is 13 residues. V was cut by 2 bases and J by 7 bases, with 8 bases left in between. Here immunoSEQ multiplex PCR was the method, and the copy in TCRdb shows in-frame clones only, minus some. Of some 150,000 clones listed, over 90% are singletons. The origin of this receptor is a woman aged 25-40 years in good health. The sequencing input was blood. The chain joins TRBV12-3 or TRBV12-4 to TRBJ2-2, with TRBD2 as a possible D gene (6 bases). The CDR3 loop reads CASSLRRGGELFF. As DNA, the CDR3 is TGTGCCAGCAGTTTACGGAGGGGCGGGGAGCTGTTTTTT.